The source of this TCR beta chain is a study of neoadjuvant anti-PD-1 for oral cavity cancer. Study results and caveats: Higher pretreatment Treg/Th17 ratios tracked higher pretreatment blood clonality. PBMC Gini-index clonality exceeded responders' in non-responders post-nivolumab.

In regard to this clone: Its antigen is not known.

Germline-derived CDR1 and CDR2 are MNHNS and SASEGT. There are 14 residues in the CDR3. J gave up 4 bases and V 4 bases, and 0 bases lay outside the gene matches. Blood libraries mostly used approximately 450 ng genomic DNA, six replicates each. TCRdb's copy holds only in-frame clones and misses some; the assay was immunoSEQ multiplex PCR. The table lists about 72,000 clones, about four fifths of them singletons. Material: PBMCs, obtained before nivolumab (anti-PD-1) treatment. This clonotype was sampled from a person aged 40 to 85 with oral cavity squamous cell carcinoma. The chain couples TRBV6-1 to TRBJ1-4, with 10 bases identical to TRBD1. CDR3 nucleotide sequence: TGTGCCAGCAGTGGGACAGGGGGTAATGAAAAACTGTTTTTT. It codes for CASSGTGGNEKLFF.